The rows below give T cell receptor beta chains drawn from one sample of a study of CD8+CD57+ T cells in acquired aplastic anemia. MiXCR, applied by TCRdb to the reads, yields one record per CDR3 protein. The data hold about 210,000 distinct CDR3 sequences, with over 60% observed a single time. Specimen: sorted CD4+, CD8+, or CD8+CD57+ T cells (not recorded which) from PBMCs. The receptors come from a human donor in good health. Each CDR3 is given with its conserved first and last residue. Fields, in order: CDR3 protein, CDR3 DNA, V gene, J gene, clone size, D gene. A D gene is named only where the DNA matches it firmly. Part of the rows lack a size; the others show once, few, many or a class for expanded clones.

CDR3 protein: CASSLAGVESPLHF; CDR3 DNA: TGTGCCAGCAGCTTAGCCGGGGTCGAATCACCCCTCCACTTT; V gene: TRBV13; J gene: TRBJ1-6; clone size: few; D gene: -
CDR3 protein: CASSYRIAGPHEQFF; CDR3 DNA: TGTGCCAGCAGTTACAGGATAGCGGGGCCTCATGAGCAGTTCTTC; V gene: TRBV12-3/TRBV12-4; J gene: TRBJ2-1; clone size: -; D gene: TRBD2
CDR3 protein: CAWSGGIAYNSPLHF; CDR3 DNA: TGTGCCTGGAGCGGTGGGATCGCCTATAATTCACCCCTCCACTTT; V gene: TRBV30; J gene: TRBJ1-6; clone size: -; D gene: -
CDR3 protein: CASSQVHTATYEQYF; CDR3 DNA: TGCGCCAGCAGCCAAGTCCATACCGCTACCTACGAGCAGTACTTC; V gene: TRBV4-3; J gene: TRBJ2-7; clone size: few; D gene: -
CDR3 protein: CASSEGLASGAEFF; CDR3 DNA: TGTGCCAGCAGCGAGGGACTAGCGTCGGGGGCGGAGTTCTTC; V gene: TRBV7-3; J gene: TRBJ2-1; clone size: -; D gene: TRBD2
CDR3 protein: CSVEEGSTEAFF; CDR3 DNA: TGCAGCGTTGAGGAGGGGTCGACGGAAGCTTTCTTT; V gene: TRBV29-1; J gene: TRBJ1-1; clone size: many; D gene: -
CDR3 protein: CASGPGQSSYNSPLHF; CDR3 DNA: TGTGCCAGCGGTCCAGGACAGAGCTCCTATAATTCACCCCTCCACTTT; V gene: TRBV19; J gene: TRBJ1-6; clone size: -; D gene: -
CDR3 protein: CASSSDKNTEAFF; CDR3 DNA: TGTGCCAGCAGCTCGGACAAGAACACTGAAGCTTTCTTT; V gene: TRBV7-3; J gene: TRBJ1-1; clone size: -; D gene: -
CDR3 protein: CASSGGHYGVQCF; CDR3 DNA: TGTGCCAGCAGTGGGGGCCATTACGGGGTCCAGTGCTTC; V gene: TRBV25-1; J gene: TRBJ2-5; clone size: -; D gene: -
CDR3 protein: CAISESTPNQPQHF; CDR3 DNA: TGTGCCATCAGTGAGTCGACACCAAATCAGCCCCAGCATTTT; V gene: TRBV10-3; J gene: TRBJ1-5; clone size: -; D gene: -
CDR3 protein: CAITRQGGEQYF; CDR3 DNA: TGTGCCATCACTCGTCAGGGGGGCGAGCAGTACTTC; V gene: TRBV2; J gene: TRBJ2-7; clone size: few; D gene: -
CDR3 protein: CASSLAPGDEQFF; CDR3 DNA: TGCGCCAGCAGCTTGGCCCCAGGGGATGAGCAGTTCTTC; V gene: TRBV5-1; J gene: TRBJ2-1; clone size: -; D gene: -
CDR3 protein: CASSFTSGISF; CDR3 DNA: TGTGCCAGCAGTTTTACTAGCGGGATTTCATTC; V gene: TRBV6-6; J gene: TRBJ2-5; clone size: -; D gene: TRBD2
CDR3 protein: CASSLAGTGLQETQYF; CDR3 DNA: TGTGCCAGCAGCCTAGCCGGGACAGGACTACAAGAGACCCAGTACTTC; V gene: TRBV7-9; J gene: TRBJ2-5; clone size: -; D gene: TRBD1
CDR3 protein: CASSLASGAMYSYNEQFF; CDR3 DNA: TGTGCCAGCAGCTTGGCTAGCGGGGCCATGTACTCCTACAATGAGCAGTTCTTC; V gene: TRBV7-8; J gene: TRBJ2-1; clone size: many; D gene: TRBD2
CDR3 protein: CASSPGTVGEQYF; CDR3 DNA: TGTGCCAGCAGTCCCGGGACAGTGGGCGAGCAGTACTTC; V gene: TRBV12-3/TRBV12-4; J gene: TRBJ2-7; clone size: -; D gene: TRBD1
CDR3 protein: CASIGAGYGYGYTF; CDR3 DNA: TGTGCCAGCATTGGGGCGGGGTACGGGTATGGCTACACCTTC; V gene: TRBV7-9; J gene: TRBJ1-2; clone size: -; D gene: -
CDR3 protein: CASSQSSRAWDIQYF; CDR3 DNA: TGTGCCAGCAGCCAGTCGTCCCGAGCTTGGGACATTCAGTACTTC; V gene: TRBV7-2; J gene: TRBJ2-4; clone size: -; D gene: -
CDR3 protein: CSFLTRQGLNYGYTF; CDR3 DNA: TGCAGCTTTCTCACTCGGCAGGGGCTCAACTATGGCTACACCTTC; V gene: TRBV29-1; J gene: TRBJ1-2; clone size: -; D gene: -
CDR3 protein: CSARGTETQYF; CDR3 DNA: TGCAGTGCTAGGGGCACAGAGACCCAGTACTTC; V gene: TRBV20-1; J gene: TRBJ2-5; clone size: -; D gene: -
CDR3 protein: CSVDQGWNEQFF; CDR3 DNA: TGCAGCGTTGACCAGGGATGGAATGAGCAGTTCTTC; V gene: TRBV29-1; J gene: TRBJ2-1; clone size: many; D gene: -
CDR3 protein: CASGLTGHQETQYF; CDR3 DNA: TGTGCTAGTGGTTTGACCGGGCATCAAGAGACCCAGTACTTC; V gene: TRBV12-5; J gene: TRBJ2-5; clone size: -; D gene: -
CDR3 protein: CASGLSRETQYF; CDR3 DNA: TGTGCTAGTGGTTTGAGTAGGGAGACCCAGTACTTC; V gene: TRBV12-5; J gene: TRBJ2-5; clone size: -; D gene: -
CDR3 protein: CASSQVGRNSPLHF; CDR3 DNA: TGTGCCAGCAGCCAGGTGGGACGGAATTCACCCCTCCACTTT; V gene: TRBV7-8; J gene: TRBJ1-6; clone size: -; D gene: -
CDR3 protein: CSARDAESTYEQYF; CDR3 DNA: TGCAGTGCTAGAGATGCAGAGTCCACCTACGAGCAGTACTTC; V gene: TRBV20-1; J gene: TRBJ2-7; clone size: -; D gene: -
CDR3 protein: CASSLPRVGANVLTF; CDR3 DNA: TGTGCCAGCAGCTTGCCCAGGGTTGGGGCCAACGTCCTGACTTTC; V gene: TRBV5-1; J gene: TRBJ2-6; clone size: -; D gene: -
CDR3 protein: CSARDEGRNNQPQHF; CDR3 DNA: TGCAGTGCTAGAGATGAAGGGAGGAACAATCAGCCCCAGCATTTT; V gene: TRBV20-1; J gene: TRBJ1-5; clone size: once; D gene: -
CDR3 protein: CAISETDRGYETQYF; CDR3 DNA: TGTGCCATCAGTGAGACGGACAGGGGGTATGAGACCCAGTACTTC; V gene: TRBV10-3; J gene: TRBJ2-5; clone size: many; D gene: TRBD1
CDR3 protein: CASASLAGGINEQFF; CDR3 DNA: TGTGCCAGCGCTAGCCTAGCGGGGGGCATCAATGAGCAGTTCTTC; V gene: TRBV2; J gene: TRBJ2-1; clone size: -; D gene: TRBD2
CDR3 protein: CASSIGLGGPTTSYEQYF; CDR3 DNA: TGTGCCAGTAGTATCGGGTTAGGGGGCCCTACTACCTCCTACGAGCAGTACTTC; V gene: TRBV19; J gene: TRBJ2-7; clone size: -; D gene: TRBD1
CDR3 protein: CASRVSRGTEAFF; CDR3 DNA: TGTGCCAGCAGAGTGAGCCGGGGCACTGAAGCTTTCTTT; V gene: TRBV7-8; J gene: TRBJ1-1; clone size: -; D gene: -
CDR3 protein: CASSYSLASSEQFF; CDR3 DNA: TGTGCCAGCAGTTACTCACTAGCTTCGAGTGAGCAGTTCTTC; V gene: TRBV6-5; J gene: TRBJ2-1; clone size: many; D gene: -
CDR3 protein: CSARDWGGGHYEQYF; CDR3 DNA: TGCAGTGCTAGAGATTGGGGCGGGGGGCACTACGAGCAGTACTTC; V gene: TRBV20-1; J gene: TRBJ2-7; clone size: once; D gene: TRBD2
CDR3 protein: CASSEGGTEQFF; CDR3 DNA: TGCGCCAGCAGTGAAGGCGGGACAGAGCAGTTCTTC; V gene: TRBV10-1; J gene: TRBJ2-1; clone size: -; D gene: -
CDR3 protein: CASSVSGFDRENTEAFF; CDR3 DNA: TGTGCCAGTAGTGTTTCTGGGTTCGACCGAGAGAACACTGAAGCTTTCTTT; V gene: TRBV19; J gene: TRBJ1-1; clone size: -; D gene: -
CDR3 protein: CASSLYDRGTEAFF; CDR3 DNA: TGCGCCAGCAGCCTGTATGACAGGGGCACTGAAGCTTTCTTT; V gene: TRBV5-1; J gene: TRBJ1-1; clone size: few; D gene: TRBD1
CDR3 protein: CASSETGLDEAFF; CDR3 DNA: TGTGCCAGCAGTGAGACAGGGCTGGATGAAGCTTTCTTT; V gene: TRBV11-1; J gene: TRBJ1-1; clone size: -; D gene: TRBD1
CDR3 protein: CASSLGHLYEQYF; CDR3 DNA: TGTGCCAGCAGCCTTGGACACCTTTACGAGCAGTACTTC; V gene: TRBV7-8; J gene: TRBJ2-7; clone size: -; D gene: -
CDR3 protein: CASTQTGTSSYEQYF; CDR3 DNA: TGTGCCAGCACTCAGACAGGGACCAGCTCCTACGAGCAGTACTTC; V gene: TRBV6-2/TRBV6-3; J gene: TRBJ2-7; clone size: -; D gene: TRBD1
CDR3 protein: CASRAGTSGSDTQYF; CDR3 DNA: TGTGCCAGCAGGGCCGGGACTAGCGGTTCGGATACGCAGTATTTT; V gene: TRBV27; J gene: TRBJ2-3; clone size: few; D gene: TRBD2
CDR3 protein: CAIMTSHTYEQYF; CDR3 DNA: TGTGCCATCATGACTTCCCACACTTACGAGCAGTACTTC; V gene: TRBV10-3; J gene: TRBJ2-7; clone size: -; D gene: -
CDR3 protein: CVSSLLAGGRNEQFF; CDR3 DNA: TGTGTCAGCAGCTTACTAGCGGGGGGGCGCAATGAGCAGTTCTTC; V gene: TRBV9; J gene: TRBJ2-1; clone size: -; D gene: TRBD2
CDR3 protein: CASSQNGGTNYNEQFF; CDR3 DNA: TGTGCCAGCAGTCAGAACGGGGGCACAAATTACAATGAGCAGTTCTTC; V gene: TRBV6-6; J gene: TRBJ2-1; clone size: many; D gene: -
CDR3 protein: CASSNGRNTGELFF; CDR3 DNA: TGTGCCAGCAGTAACGGGAGGAACACCGGGGAGCTGTTTTTT; V gene: TRBV2; J gene: TRBJ2-2; clone size: once; D gene: -
CDR3 protein: CASSLVTGSGYNEQFF; CDR3 DNA: TGTGCCAGCAGCTTAGTCACAGGGTCGGGATACAATGAGCAGTTCTTC; V gene: TRBV7-6; J gene: TRBJ2-1; clone size: -; D gene: -
CDR3 protein: CASSPGTASGANVLTF; CDR3 DNA: TGTGCCAGCAGCCCAGGGACAGCCTCTGGGGCCAACGTCCTGACTTTC; V gene: TRBV9; J gene: TRBJ2-6; clone size: -; D gene: TRBD1